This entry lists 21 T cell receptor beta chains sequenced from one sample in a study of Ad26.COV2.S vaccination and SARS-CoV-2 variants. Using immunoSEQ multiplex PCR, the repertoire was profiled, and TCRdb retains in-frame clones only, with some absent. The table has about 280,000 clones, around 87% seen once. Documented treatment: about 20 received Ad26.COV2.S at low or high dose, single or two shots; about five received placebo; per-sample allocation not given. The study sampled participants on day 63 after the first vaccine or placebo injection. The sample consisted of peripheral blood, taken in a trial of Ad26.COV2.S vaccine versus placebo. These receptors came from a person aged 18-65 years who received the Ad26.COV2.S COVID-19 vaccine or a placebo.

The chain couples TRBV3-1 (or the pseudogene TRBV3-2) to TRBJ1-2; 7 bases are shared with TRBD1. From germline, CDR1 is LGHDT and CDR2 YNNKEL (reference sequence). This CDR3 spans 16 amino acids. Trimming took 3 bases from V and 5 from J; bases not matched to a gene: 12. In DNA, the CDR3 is TGTGCCAGCAGCCAGTGGAATCGAGGGGGCGGGTATGGCTACACCTTC. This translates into CASSQWNRGGGYGYTF.

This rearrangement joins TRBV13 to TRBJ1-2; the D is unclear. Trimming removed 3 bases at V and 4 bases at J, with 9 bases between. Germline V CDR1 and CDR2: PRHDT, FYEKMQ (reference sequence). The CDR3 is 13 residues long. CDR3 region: CASSFGKGYGYTF. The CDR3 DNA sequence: TGTGCCAGCAGCTTTGGGAAGGGCTATGGCTACACCTTC.

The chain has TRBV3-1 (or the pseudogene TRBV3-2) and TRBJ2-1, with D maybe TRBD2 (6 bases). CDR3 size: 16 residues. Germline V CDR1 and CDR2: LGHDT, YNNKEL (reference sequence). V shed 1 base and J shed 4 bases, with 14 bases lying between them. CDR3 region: CASSQGVGGAYNEQFF. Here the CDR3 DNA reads TGTGCCAGCAGCCAAGGGGTCGGGGGAGCGTACAATGAGCAGTTCTTC.

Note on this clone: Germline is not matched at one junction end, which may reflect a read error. The DNA of the CDR3 is TGTGCTAGCAGCCCCGGGAACTTGAATGCCGGGGAGCTGTTTTTT. This gives the protein CASSPGNLNAGELFF. The chain combines TRBV7-7 with TRBJ2-2, with D maybe TRBD2 (5 bases). The CDR3 loop spans 15 amino acids. Germline V gene lookup returns CDR1 SSHAT and CDR2 FNYEAQ (reference sequence).

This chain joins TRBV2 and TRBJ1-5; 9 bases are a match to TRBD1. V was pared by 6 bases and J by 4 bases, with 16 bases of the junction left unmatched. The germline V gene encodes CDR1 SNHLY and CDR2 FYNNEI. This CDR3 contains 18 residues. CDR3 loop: CASRERTGAAFMNQPQHF. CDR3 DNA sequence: TGTGCCAGCAGGGAAAGGACAGGGGCGGCTTTTATGAATCAGCCCCAGCATTTT.

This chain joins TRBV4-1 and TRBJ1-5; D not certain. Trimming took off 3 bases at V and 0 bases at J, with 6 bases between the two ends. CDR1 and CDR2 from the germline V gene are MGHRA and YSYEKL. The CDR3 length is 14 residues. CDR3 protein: CASSQPISNQPQHF. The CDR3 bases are TGCGCCAGCAGCCAGCCTATTAGCAATCAGCCCCAGCATTTT.

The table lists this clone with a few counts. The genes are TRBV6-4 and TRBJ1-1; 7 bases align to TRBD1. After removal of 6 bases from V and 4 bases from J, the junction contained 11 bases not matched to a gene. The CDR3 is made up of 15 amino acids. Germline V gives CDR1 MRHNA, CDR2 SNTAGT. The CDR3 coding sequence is TGTGCCAGCAGAGTTGAGGGGGCGGGGAGCACTGAAGCTTTCTTT. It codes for CASRVEGAGSTEAFF.

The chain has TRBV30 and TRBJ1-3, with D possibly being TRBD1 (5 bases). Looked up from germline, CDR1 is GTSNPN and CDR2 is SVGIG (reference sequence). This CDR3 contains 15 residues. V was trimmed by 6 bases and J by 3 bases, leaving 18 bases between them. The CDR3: CACPFGGQNGNTIYF. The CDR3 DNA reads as TGTGCCTGCCCTTTTGGGGGTCAGAATGGAAACACCATATATTTT.

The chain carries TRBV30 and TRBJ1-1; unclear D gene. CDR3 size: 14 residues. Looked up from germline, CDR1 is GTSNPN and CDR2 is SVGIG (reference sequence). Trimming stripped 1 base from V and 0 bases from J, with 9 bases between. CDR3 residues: CAWSGYGLNTEAFF. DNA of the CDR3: TGTGCCTGGAGTGGATATGGATTGAACACTGAAGCTTTCTTT.

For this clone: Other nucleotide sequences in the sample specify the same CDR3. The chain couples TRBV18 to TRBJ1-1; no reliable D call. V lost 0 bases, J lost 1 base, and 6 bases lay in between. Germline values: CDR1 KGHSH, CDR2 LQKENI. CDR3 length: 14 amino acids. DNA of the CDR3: TGTGCCAGCTCACCACCCTCAGCGAACACTGAAGCTTTCTTT. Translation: CASSPPSANTEAFF. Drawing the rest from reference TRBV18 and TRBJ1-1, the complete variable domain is NAGVMQNPRHLVRRRGQEARLRCSPMKGHSHVYWYRQLPEEGLKFMVYLQKENIIDESGMPKERFSAEFPKEGPSILRIQQVVRGDSAAYFCASSPPSANTEAFFGQGTRLTVV.

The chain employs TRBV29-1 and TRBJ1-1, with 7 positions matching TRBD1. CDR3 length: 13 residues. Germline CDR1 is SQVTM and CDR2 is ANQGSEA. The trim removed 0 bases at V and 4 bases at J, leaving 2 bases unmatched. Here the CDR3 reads CSVEEYRGTEAFF. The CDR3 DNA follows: TGCAGCGTTGAAGAATACAGGGGCACTGAAGCTTTCTTT.

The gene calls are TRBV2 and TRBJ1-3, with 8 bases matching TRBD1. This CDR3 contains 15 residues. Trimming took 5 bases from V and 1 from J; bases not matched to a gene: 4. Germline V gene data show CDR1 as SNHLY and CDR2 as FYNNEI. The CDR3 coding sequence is TGTGCCAGCAGTTCTCAGGGGGCATCTGGAAACACCATATATTTT. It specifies CASSSQGASGNTIYF.

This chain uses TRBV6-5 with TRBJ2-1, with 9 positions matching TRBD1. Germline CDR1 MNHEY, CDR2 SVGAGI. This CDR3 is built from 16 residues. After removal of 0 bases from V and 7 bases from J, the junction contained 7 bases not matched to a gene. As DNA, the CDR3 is TGTGCCAGCAGTTACTCCGGGACAGGGATTTGGAATGAGCAGTTCTTC. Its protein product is CASSYSGTGIWNEQFF.

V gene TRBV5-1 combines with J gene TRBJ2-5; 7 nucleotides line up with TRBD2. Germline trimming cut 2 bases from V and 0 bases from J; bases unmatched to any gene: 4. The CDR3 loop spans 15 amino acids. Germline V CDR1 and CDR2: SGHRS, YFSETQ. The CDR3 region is CASSLASGYQETQYF. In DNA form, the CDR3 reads TGCGCCAGCAGCTTAGCTAGCGGTTACCAAGAGACCCAGTACTTC.

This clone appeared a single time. The CDR3 bases are TGTGCCAGCAGCACGACTAGCGGGCCCGCCTATGAGCAGTTCTTC. Its protein is CASSTTSGPAYEQFF. This sequence joins TRBV6-2 or TRBV6-3 and TRBJ2-1; 10 bases fit TRBD2. Trimming at V came to 6 bases and at J to 8 bases, leaving 10 bases not matched to a gene. CDR3 size: 15 residues. Per the germline V gene, CDR1 is MNHEY and CDR2 is SVGEGT.

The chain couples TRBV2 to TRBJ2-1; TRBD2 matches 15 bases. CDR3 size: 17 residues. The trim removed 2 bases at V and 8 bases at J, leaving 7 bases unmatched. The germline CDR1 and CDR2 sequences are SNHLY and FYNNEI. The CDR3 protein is CASSEFGLAGGYDEQFF. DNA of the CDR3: TGTGCCAGCAGTGAATTTGGACTAGCGGGAGGGTACGATGAGCAGTTCTTC.

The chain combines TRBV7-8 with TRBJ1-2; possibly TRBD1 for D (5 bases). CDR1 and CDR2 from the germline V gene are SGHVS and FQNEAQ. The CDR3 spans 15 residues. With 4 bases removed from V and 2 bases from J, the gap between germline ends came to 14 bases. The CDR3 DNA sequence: TGTGCCAGCAGCTCAGACAGTCTAATGAACTATGGCTACACCTTC. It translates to CASSSDSLMNYGYTF.

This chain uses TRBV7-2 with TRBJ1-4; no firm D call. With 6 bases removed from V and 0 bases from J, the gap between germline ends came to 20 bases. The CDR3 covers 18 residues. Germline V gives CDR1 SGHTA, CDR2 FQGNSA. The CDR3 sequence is CASSRGSIQSATNEKLFF. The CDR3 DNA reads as TGTGCCAGCAGTCGGGGATCCATTCAGTCCGCAACTAATGAAAAACTGTTTTTT.

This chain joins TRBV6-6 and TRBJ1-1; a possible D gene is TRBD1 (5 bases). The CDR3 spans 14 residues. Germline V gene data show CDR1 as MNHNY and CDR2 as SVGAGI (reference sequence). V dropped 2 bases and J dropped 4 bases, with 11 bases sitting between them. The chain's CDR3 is CASSYGGSFTEAFF. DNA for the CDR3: TGTGCCAGCAGTTACGGGGGGTCGTTCACTGAAGCTTTCTTT.

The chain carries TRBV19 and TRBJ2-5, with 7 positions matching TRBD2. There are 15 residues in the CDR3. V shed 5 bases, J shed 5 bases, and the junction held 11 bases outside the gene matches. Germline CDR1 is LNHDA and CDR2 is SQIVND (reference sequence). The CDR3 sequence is CASSARLAGWETQYF. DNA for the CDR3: TGTGCCAGTAGTGCCCGACTAGCCGGGTGGGAGACCCAGTACTTC.

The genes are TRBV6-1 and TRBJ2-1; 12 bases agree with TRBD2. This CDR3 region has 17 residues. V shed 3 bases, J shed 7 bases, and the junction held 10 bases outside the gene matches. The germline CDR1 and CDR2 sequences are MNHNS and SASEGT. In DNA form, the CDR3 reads TGTGCCAGCAGTGATTTGACTCTAGCGGGAGGGGGAAATGAGCAGTTCTTC. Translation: CASSDLTLAGGGNEQFF.